This T cell receptor (beta chain) was sequenced for a study of T cell responses to AZD1222 COVID-19 vaccine. Some clones are missing from TCRdb's copy, which holds only in-frame ones; the method was immunoSEQ multiplex PCR. The sample has 95,000 to 150,000 clones; about 90% are singletons. Germline CDR1 reads SGHAT; CDR2 reads FQNNGV. The V end lost 1 base, the J end lost 1 base, and 14 bases lay between the germline ends. This CDR3 has 16 residues. The source is an adult who received the AZD1222 COVID-19 vaccine. Sample: peripheral blood, taken 28 days after the second AZD1222 dose. This sequence joins TRBV11-2 and TRBJ2-7, with D perhaps TRBD2 (5 bases). DNA of the CDR3: TGTGCCAGCAGCTTAGGCCCGAGGGAGTATTCCTACGAGCAGTACTTC. Translated: CASSLGPREYSYEQYF. The entire variable domain, with the rest obtained from reference TRBV11-2 and TRBJ2-7, is as follows: EAGVAQSPRYKIIEKRQSVAFWCNPISGHATLYWYQQILGQGPKLLIQFQNNGVVDDSQLPKDRFSAERLKGVDSTLKIQPAKLEDSAVYLCASSLGPREYSYEQYFGPGTRLTVT.